This T cell receptor (beta chain) was captured by sequencing in a study of T cell changes during pregnancy in multiple sclerosis. Germline CDR1 reads LNHDA; CDR2 reads SQIVND (reference sequence). This CDR3 spans 16 amino acids. Unmatched junction bases numbered 6, after V lost 0 bases and J lost 4 bases. Libraries were prepared by immunoSEQ multiplex PCR; TCRdb keeps only in-frame clonotypes and omits some of them. The data hold 35,000 to 45,000 clones, with around nine tenths observed a single time. This receptor was taken from a female donor with multiple sclerosis, enrolled in a pregnancy study. The input for sequencing was CD4+ T cells from peripheral blood mononuclear cells, taken after pregnancy. This chain uses TRBV19 with TRBJ2-3, with 8 bases identical to TRBD1. CDR3 protein: CASSIELGRGPDTQYF. The DNA of the CDR3 is TGTGCCAGTAGTATAGAACTGGGCAGGGGGCCAGATACGCAGTATTTT.